This T cell receptor beta chain was retrieved from a study of cytomegalovirus exposure and HLA in healthy donors (dated by TCRdb to the late 2010s). Describing the broader study: An earlier analysis of approximately 640 of the donors reported 276 Gb of sequence data and around 110 million unique TCR beta sequences from 150 million to 200 million T cells. An early release covering roughly 600 HLA-typed donors comprised about 300 gigabases of sequencing data and around 86 million unique TCR sequences. The genetic ancestry cluster associated with self-reported Caucasian donors included 81% of the roughly 380 genotyped donors. The study aimed to test whether signatures of past pathogen exposure could be identified by cataloging public T cell receptors. The T cell repertoires of 666 subjects were profiled by immunosequencing and related to cytomegalovirus serostatus. Along with the roughly 700-subject first cohort, a separate validation cohort of over 90 different subjects was used. High-throughput TCR immunosequencing, statistical association of individual TCRs with disease status, and machine learning were combined to predict cytomegalovirus infection status. In a later analysis, previously published TCR beta repertoires from about 670 donors were re-analyzed and high-resolution HLA genotyping was added so that TCR occurrence patterns could be studied. Rather than using new phenotypic data, the later analysis identified candidate immune exposures from TCR beta sequences and from how often those sequences occurred across donors. To decide whether each TCR beta V gene segment behaved as functional or pseudogenic, an earlier analysis of some 580 of the donors relied on high-throughput TCR beta sequencing. Donor age, sex, ethnicity and CMV serostatus were collected together with the repertoire data. Genome-wide SNP genotypes for about three fifths of the 666 donors were used in a later genetic analysis, which treated that subset as a discovery cohort. All discovery cohort repertoires had been generated using a single sequencing platform. HLA typing covered class I and class II loci at four-digit resolution. The number of donors typed differed by locus, with roughly 629-640 for A, B, C, DRB1 and DQB1, around 500 for DQA1, about 610 for DPA1, and some 450 for DPB1. Because of strong linkage in the cohort, roughly five DR-DQ haplotypes were treated as single units for association and clustering. Among 398 genotyped donors of the cohort, an average of roughly 230,000 unique TCR beta nucleotide sequences was sequenced per donor, of which roughly 17% were non-productive. The paper as a whole reports these results and caveats: A group of highly shared sequence variants was considered likely to be a technical artifact of the sequencing pipeline. Linkage disequilibrium might explain the correlated functional status among segregating V segments, but an unknown experimental factor could not be excluded. Because HLA typing was unavailable for some donors at each locus, only the typed subset was used in association tests. A further reported finding was that TCR beta sequences accurately predicted the HLA-A and HLA-B alleles for most subjects in the first cohort. In a later genetic analysis, a missense DCLRE1C variant was associated with V-gene and J-gene trimming of TCR beta chains, and the association was replicated in an independent cohort. While some public TCRs were present in many individuals, most TCR sequences turned up only very rarely across donors. The earlier analysis of fewer than 750 of the donors excluded roughly 17 rarely observed V segments, including chromosome 9 orphons, because counts were too low. The 87-base-pair reads could not distinguish some IMGT-functional V segments, including TRBV6-2 and TRBV6-3, so those segments were excluded. The presence/absence analyses assumed that sequencing depth was roughly uniform across donors, and that assumption may not be true. In a later analysis, HLA-associated TCR beta chains were found to be more clonally expanded and to have lower generation probabilities than equally common non-associated chains. In vitro tests confirmed that three of the cytomegalovirus-associated TCR beta chains recognize cytomegalovirus antigens. The authors suggested that the approach could potentially be extended to other disease states and immunological phenotypes. In a later genetic analysis, fewer N-insertions in productive TCRs were reported among donors in an Asian-associated ancestry cluster than the approximately 670-donor mean. In a later analysis, TCR association rates were found to vary across HLA loci, with the most associated TCRs seen for DRB1 alleles and the fewest for HLA-C alleles. In an earlier analysis of approximately 590 of the donors, most TCR beta V segments appeared in productive rearrangements about 90% or about 30% of the time, broadly matching IMGT annotations. A later analysis reported that several top co-occurrence clusters appeared linked to parvovirus B19, influenza, CMV and Epstein-Barr virus. CMV serostatus was the only immune exposure information available for the cohort. In a later analysis, most CMV-associated TCR beta chains were found to appear HLA-restricted, with HLA associations seemingly driven largely by CMV exposure. The study gave a list of about 160 TCR beta chains associated with cytomegalovirus. A later analysis associated 16,951 TCR beta sequences with specific HLA alleles at a false discovery rate of 0.05. When HLA alleles, especially DR and DQ, strongly co-occurred, TCR associations were difficult to assign to individual alleles. Only TCR beta chains were sequenced in this cohort, and the absence of alpha or paired-chain data limited detectable features. In both the original and validation cohorts, the classifier was reported to diagnose cytomegalovirus status with high specificity and sensitivity.

In total, roughly 670 healthy bone marrow donors made up the cohort. Cohort members were all nominally healthy when sampled, although unrecorded immune exposures were likely present. The donor tested CMV seropositive, placing the donor among the 289 seropositive members of the cohort. Each donor provided a peripheral blood sample, and peripheral blood mononuclear cells were used for TCR beta sequencing. The Qiagen DNeasy Blood Extraction Kit was used to extract genomic DNA from the blood cell samples. As concerns this clone: Its antigen is still unknown. One end of the junction is discordant with germline, which a read error may explain.

Reading from cysteine to phenylalanine, the CDR3 counts 14 amino acids. Only the CDR3 part of the read is kept: 42 bases, read in frame from the first base. From the germline V gene, CDR1 is MNHNS and CDR2 is SASEGT. Libraries were prepared through the immunoSEQ multiplex PCR assay. The multiplex PCR relied on a mix of 60 forward primers for TCR Vbeta segments and 13 reverse primers for TCR Jbeta segments. The CDR3 region of rearranged TCR beta genes was amplified from genomic DNA by a multiplex PCR assay. On the Illumina HiSeq System, the amplified TCR beta libraries were sequenced as 87-base-pair reads. Concerning the study's data processing: A later analysis counted approximately 84 million unique TCR beta chains across the roughly 700 repertoires, and roughly 11 million of these chains were shared by at least two donors. To remove PCR and sequencing errors, raw reads were error-corrected and collapsed into unique sequences using a nearest-neighbor algorithm that merged closely related sequences. CDR3 sequences were aligned to IMGT reference sequences to assign V, D and J gene segments. For a sequence to be retained, at least a six-nucleotide match to both a V gene segment and a J gene segment was required. Rearrangements were called productive when the CDR3 lacked stop codons and stayed in frame with V and J; all others were non-productive. CDR3 was defined according to IMGT convention as the region running from the second conserved V-encoded cysteine to the conserved J-encoded phenylalanine. The earlier analysis of 587 of the donors excluded sequences that lacked an unambiguous match to a single V gene segment. An earlier analysis of approximately 590 of the donors called V segments functional above 56.7% productive rearrangements and segregating when the between-donor standard deviation exceeded 5%. A statistical classification framework was built to diagnose cytomegalovirus status from the catalog of TCR beta chain sequences. A later analysis assigned V and J genes by comparing TCR nucleotide sequences with IMGT/GENE-DB human TR gene sequences. The TCRdist pipeline was used in a later analysis to assign CDR3 sequences and most-parsimonious VDJ recombination scenarios. In a later analysis, each TCR beta chain was defined by its CDR3 amino acid sequence together with its V-gene family, and reads without a unique V-gene family were excluded. As a way to deal with suspected cross-contamination and a sequencing artifact, a later analysis dropped 450 to 700 nucleotide sequences that were highly shared and had low generation probability. In a later analysis, a clonal expansion index for each public chain was calculated from normalized within-repertoire ranks of inferred template counts. In a later analysis, generation probabilities were computed using a VDJ recombination model fitted to out-of-frame rearrangements, and the results were checked against IGoR. In a later analysis, hypergeometric tests were used to score TCR-TCR, TCR-HLA and TCR-CMV co-occurrence, with a repertoire-size bias correction applied to TCR pairs. A later analysis estimated false discovery rates by permuting HLA or CMV assignments 20 times. In a later analysis, co-occurring TCRs were grouped with DBSCAN, and TCRdist sequence similarity was added when clustering was performed within HLA-allele-positive subsets. Repertoires with fewer than 30,000 or more than 120,000 public chains were left out of co-occurrence clustering, as were a few repertoires with anomalous nucleotide sharing. TCRdb mirrors the immuneACCESS table, restricted to in-frame sequences. Some clones are absent from its copies; in checked studies, under half trace to an unresolved V gene, and the reason for the others is unknown. V and J calls and clone size are copied from that table; D and trimming were computed from the DNA. This sample lists 90,000 to 130,000 clones; over 65% were detected once. 10% to 15% of the sample rests with the top ten.

This sequence was found in a man aged 30 to 45 in good health and CMV-seropositive. The chain uses TRBV6-1 and TRBJ1-2, with TRBD1 matching 10 junction bases. Sequenced sample: PBMCs. At the DNA level, the sequence is TGTGCCAGCAGTCCGACAGGGGGCGGCTATGACTACACCTTC. Translation gives CASSPTGGGYDYTF.